This T cell receptor beta chain was identified during a study of OX40 agonist ivuxolimab in advanced cancers. The CDR3 totals 15 residues. V was clipped by 3 bases and J by 4 bases; unmatched bases: 7. Per germline, CDR1 SQVTM and CDR2 ANQGSEA. This clone showed up just once. The table came from immunoSEQ multiplex PCR; TCRdb's copy has only in-frame clones and leaves some out. The table includes roughly 49,000 clones, 75% to 90% detected once. The sequencing used CD4+ or CD8+ T cells sorted from blood, collected in a trial of the OX40 agonist ivuxolimab. The sequence derives from an adult with an advanced solid tumor such as melanoma, head and neck, liver or kidney cancer. The rearrangement joins TRBV29-1 to TRBJ2-5, with 11 bases aligning to TRBD2. DNA for the CDR3: TGCAGCGTTGACCCCCCTAGCGGGGGGCCAGAGACCCAGTACTTC. Translation: CSVDPPSGGPETQYF.